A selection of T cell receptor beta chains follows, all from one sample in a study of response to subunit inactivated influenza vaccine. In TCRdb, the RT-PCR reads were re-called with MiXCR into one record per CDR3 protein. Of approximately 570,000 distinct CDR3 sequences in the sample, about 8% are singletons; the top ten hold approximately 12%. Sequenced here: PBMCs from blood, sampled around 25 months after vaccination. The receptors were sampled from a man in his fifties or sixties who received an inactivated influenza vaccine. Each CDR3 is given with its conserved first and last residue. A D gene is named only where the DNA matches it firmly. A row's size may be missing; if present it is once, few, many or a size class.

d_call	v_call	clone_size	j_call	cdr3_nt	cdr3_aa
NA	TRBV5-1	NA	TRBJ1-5	TGCGCCAGCAGCATGGACAGTCATCAGCCCCAGCATTTT	CASSMDSHQPQHF
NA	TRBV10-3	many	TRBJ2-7	TGTGCCACCGCTTTACAGGCTAGCTCCTACGAGCAGTACTTC	CATALQASSYEQYF
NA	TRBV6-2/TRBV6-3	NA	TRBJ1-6	TGTGCCAGCAGCCCCGGCTTACCACCCCTCCACTTT	CASSPGLPPLHF
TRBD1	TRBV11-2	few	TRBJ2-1	TGTGCCAGCAGCTCAGACAGGGTGGGGAATGAGCAGTTCTTC	CASSSDRVGNEQFF
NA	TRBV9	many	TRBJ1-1	TGTGCCAGCAGCGTAGAGCAGGCAATGAACACTGAAGCTTTCTTT	CASSVEQAMNTEAFF
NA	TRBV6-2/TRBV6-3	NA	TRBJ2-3	TGTGCCAGCAGCCCCACCTGGAAGGGGACAGATACGCAGTATTTT	CASSPTWKGTDTQYF
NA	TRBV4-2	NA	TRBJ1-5	TGTGCCAGCAGCCAAGCTTACAGGGTGAGTCAGCCCCAGCATTTT	CASSQAYRVSQPQHF
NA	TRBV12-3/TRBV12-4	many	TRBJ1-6	TGTGCCAGCAGTTTAGCGGGGGATTCACCCCTCCACTTT	CASSLAGDSPLHF
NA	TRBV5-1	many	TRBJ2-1	TGCGCCAGCAGCTTGAGCGCAGCCTACAATGAGCAGTTCTTC	CASSLSAAYNEQFF
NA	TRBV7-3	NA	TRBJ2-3	TGTGCCAGCAGCCTCCGGGACACAAGCACAGATACGCAGTATTTT	CASSLRDTSTDTQYF